These T cell receptor beta chains were read from a single sample in a study of immune evolution from preneoplasia to lung adenocarcinoma. Profiled with immunoSEQ multiplex PCR; TCRdb holds only in-frame clones, not every one. The sample carries roughly 21,000 clones, roughly 75% recorded once. The sequenced material came from FFPE invasive lung adenocarcinoma tissue. Receptors originate from a person in their sixties with lung adenocarcinoma. The CDR3 runs from the conserved cysteine through the conserved F or W. The D gene is left open where the match is weak. Not every row has a clone size; where given, it reads once, few, many or a size class.

>TRBV28|TRBJ2-7|NA|NA
TGTGCCAGCAGTCCCCTCGGTGTGCGGGTGCGTGAGCAGTACTTC
CASSPLGVRVREQYF
>TRBV19|TRBJ1-5|TRBD1|NA
TGTGCCAGTAGTAAGGACCCAGGGGGCGCTGGGAGCAGCAATCAGCCCCAGCATTTT
CASSKDPGGAGSSNQPQHF
>TRBV9|TRBJ2-3|TRBD2|NA
TGTGCCAGCAGCGTATCGACTAGCGGGGGAGGGAGGACAGATACGCAGTATTTT
CASSVSTSGGGRTDTQYF
>TRBV7-2|TRBJ1-5|NA|medium-sized
TGTGCCAGCAGCACCGACCAGGGGTTGCCCCAGCATTTT
CASSTDQGLPQHF
>TRBV18|TRBJ2-3|NA|once
TGTGCCAGCTCTTTATTTGTGGTAGCGGAAGATACGCAGTATTTT
CASSLFVVAEDTQYF
>TRBV2|TRBJ1-1|NA|NA
TGTGCCAGCAATCCAAGGAACACTGAAGCTTTCTTT
CASNPRNTEAFF
>TRBV28|TRBJ2-7|NA|NA
TGTGCCAGCAGTTCCGGGGGGACAGGTCGACACGAGCAGTACTTC
CASSSGGTGRHEQYF
>TRBV5-6|TRBJ2-5|NA|NA
TGTGCCAGCAGCACGACGGTGCAAGAGACCCAGTACTTC
CASSTTVQETQYF
>TRBV19|TRBJ2-6|NA|NA
TGTGCCAGCCACATACGAGGAAGTCCTGGGGCCAACGTCCTGACTTTC
CASHIRGSPGANVLTF
>TRBV27|TRBJ2-7|TRBD1|once
TGTGCCAGCAGCCCTGACAGGGCCGGCTCCTACGAGCAGTACTTC
CASSPDRAGSYEQYF
>TRBV30|TRBJ2-3|NA|once
TGTGCCTGGAGTAGTCGCTATAACATCGGGAGCACAGATACGCAGTATTTT
CAWSSRYNIGSTDTQYF
>TRBV7-9|TRBJ2-3|NA|once
TGTGCCAGCAGCTTATTCGGCGCAGATACGCAGTATTTT
CASSLFGADTQYF
>TRBV9|TRBJ1-1|NA|NA
TGTGCCAGCAGCCCGATGACAGGTGAAGCTTTCTTT
CASSPMTGEAFF
>TRBV28|TRBJ1-5|NA|large
TGTGCCAGCAGCCTGGACAGTCGTCAGCCCCAGCATTTT
CASSLDSRQPQHF
>TRBV28|TRBJ1-2|TRBD1|NA
TGTGCCAGCAGTGCCCACGGGACAGGGGGGCTTGGAGGCTACACCTTC
CASSAHGTGGLGGYTF
>TRBV28|TRBJ2-5|TRBD1|NA
TGTGCCAGCAGTTTCTTCGACAGGGGGCAAGAGACCCAGTACTTC
CASSFFDRGQETQYF
>TRBV4-2|TRBJ2-1|TRBD1|NA
TGTGCCAGCAGCCCACTATCCGGGACAGGGAACCACAATGAGCAGTTCTTC
CASSPLSGTGNHNEQFF
>TRBV30|TRBJ1-4|NA|NA
TGTGCCTGGAGTGTGGGTGGAACTAATGAAAAACTGTTTTTT
CAWSVGGTNEKLFF
>TRBV6-6|TRBJ2-3|NA|few
TGTGCCAGCAGTTTGGGACACCAGCTAAGCACAGATACGCAGTATTTT
CASSLGHQLSTDTQYF
>TRBV2|TRBJ2-3|TRBD2|NA
TGTGCCAGCACCGAGTACGGACTAGCGGGAGATACGCAGTATTTT
CASTEYGLAGDTQYF
>TRBV7-9|TRBJ2-3|NA|NA
TGTGCCAGCAGCTTCGGTGCACTAGGTACGCAGTATTTT
CASSFGALGTQYF
>TRBV7-7|TRBJ1-1|NA|NA
TGTGCTAGCAGCCGGGACCAGGGGACTGAAGCTTTCTTT
CASSRDQGTEAFF
>TRBV6-5|TRBJ1-1|NA|few
TGTGCCAGCAACATCAGAGGGATTTGGGAAACTGAAGCTTTCTTT
CASNIRGIWETEAFF
>TRBV7-2|TRBJ1-1|TRBD1|NA
TGTGCCAGCAGCCCAAGACAGGGAGTGCGGGCTGAAGCTTTCTTT
CASSPRQGVRAEAFF
>TRBV7-9|TRBJ2-7|TRBD1|NA
TGTGCCAGCAGTCGAGACAGGGGGAGCTCCTACGAGCAGTACTTC
CASSRDRGSSYEQYF
>TRBV25-1|TRBJ1-1|NA|few
TGTGCCAGCAGTGAATCGGGGAAGAACACTGAAGCTTTCTTT
CASSESGKNTEAFF
>TRBV7-8|TRBJ2-7|NA|NA
TGTGCCAGCAGCTTCCTCTACGAGCAGTACTTC
CASSFLYEQYF
>TRBV28|TRBJ2-7|NA|NA
TGTGCCAGCAGTTTAATCGGCGAGCAGTACTTC
CASSLIGEQYF
>TRBV5-1|TRBJ1-1|TRBD1|NA
TGCGCCAGCAGCTCTGTACAGGGGTTGAACACTGAAGCTTTCTTT
CASSSVQGLNTEAFF
>TRBV7-8|TRBJ1-5|NA|NA
TGTGCCAGCAGCTTAAGCGGGGGCGCGGGCAATCAGCCCCAGCATTTT
CASSLSGGAGNQPQHF
>TRBV5-5|TRBJ2-2|NA|NA
TGTGCCAGCAGCCTTGAGCAGCCGGGGGAGCTGTTTTTT
CASSLEQPGELFF
>TRBV29-1|TRBJ2-1|NA|few
TGCAGCGTGGCTTTTGGGTTCCGCTCCTACAATGAGCAGTTCTTC
CSVAFGFRSYNEQFF
>TRBV15|TRBJ2-7|NA|NA
TGTGCCACCAGCAGAGATAAGGGGTACGAGCAGTACTTC
CATSRDKGYEQYF
>TRBV4-1|TRBJ2-7|NA|few
TGCGCCAGCAGCCACAGGGAGACCTACGAGCAGTACTTC
CASSHRETYEQYF
>TRBV14|TRBJ2-7|NA|NA
TGTGCCAGCAGCAACTCAGCGGGCTCCTACGAGCAGTACTTC
CASSNSAGSYEQYF
>TRBV28|TRBJ2-7|TRBD1|NA
TGTGCCAGCAGTGTCCCGTACGGACAGGATGCCTACGAGCAGTACTTC
CASSVPYGQDAYEQYF
>TRBV28|TRBJ2-7|TRBD1|NA
TGTGCCAGCAGCCCGACCGGGACAGGGGGTTACGAGCAGTACTTC
CASSPTGTGGYEQYF
>TRBV10-2|TRBJ1-2|TRBD1|few
TGCGCCAGCAGCCTGGGACAGTCCTTAGCTAACTATGGCTACACCTTC
CASSLGQSLANYGYTF
>TRBV5-4|TRBJ2-3|NA|few
TGTGCCAGCAGCTTGGGCGCAGGGGTTAGCACAGATACGCAGTATTTT
CASSLGAGVSTDTQYF
>TRBV4-1|TRBJ2-4|NA|NA
TGCGCCAGCAGCCAAGATCGAGGCGTTAGGGCTGTAGCCAAAAACATTCAGTACTTC
CASSQDRGVRAVAKNIQYF
>TRBV30|TRBJ2-2|NA|NA
TGTGCCTGGCGGAGAGCTTCGAACACCGGGGAGCTGTTTTTT
CAWRRASNTGELFF
>TRBV18|TRBJ2-5|NA|NA
TGTGCCAGCTCACCATATGGACAAGAGACCCAGTACTTC
CASSPYGQETQYF
>TRBV6-1|TRBJ1-5|NA|NA
TGTGCCAGCACTATCGGACATACCAATCAGCCCCAGCATTTT
CASTIGHTNQPQHF
>TRBV7-2|TRBJ2-7|NA|once
TGTGCCAGCAGCCCCGGACAAGGGGGCTCCTACGAGCAGTACTTC
CASSPGQGGSYEQYF
>TRBV4-1|TRBJ1-4|NA|once
TGCGCCAGCAGCCAAAGCAGCTATAATGAAAAACTGTTTTTT
CASSQSSYNEKLFF
>TRBV9|TRBJ2-2|NA|NA
TGTGCCAGCAGCCCCCGAGGAGGGCACACCGGGGAGCTGTTTTTT
CASSPRGGHTGELFF
>TRBV30|TRBJ2-7|NA|NA
TGTGCCTGGAGTGTAGGAGCGACACACTACGAGCAGTACTTC
CAWSVGATHYEQYF
>TRBV5-1|TRBJ2-3|NA|NA
TGCGCCAGCAGCGCCGGCCCGGCGGCGGGTACGCAGTATTTT
CASSAGPAAGTQYF
>TRBV27|TRBJ2-7|NA|NA
TGTGCCAGCAGGACGGGAGACGAGCAGTACTTC
CASRTGDEQYF
>TRBV9|TRBJ2-7|NA|NA
TGTGCCAGCAGCGTCGGTGACTCCATATCCTACGAGCAGTACTTC
CASSVGDSISYEQYF
>TRBV18|TRBJ2-7|TRBD1|NA
TGTGCCAGCTCACTAGACAGGGGGCTCTCCTACGAGCAGTACTTC
CASSLDRGLSYEQYF
>TRBV5-4|TRBJ1-4|TRBD1|NA
TGTGCCAGCAGGATACAGGGGAATGAAAAACTGTTTTTT
CASRIQGNEKLFF
>TRBV6-1|TRBJ1-2|TRBD1|NA
TGTGCCAGCAAGAGGGACAGGAACTATGGCTACACCTTC
CASKRDRNYGYTF
>TRBV18|TRBJ1-4|NA|NA
TGTGCCAGCTCGGGGGCGTCGACCCCCCAAAAACTGTTTTTT
CASSGASTPQKLFF
>TRBV4-2|TRBJ2-7|TRBD2|NA
TGTGCCAGCAGCTTTTCAGAGCGGGAGAGCGAGCAGTACTTC
CASSFSERESEQYF
>TRBV2|TRBJ2-1|TRBD1|NA
TGTGCCAGCAGAGACAGGGGTGGGCATAAGCAGTTCTTC
CASRDRGGHKQFF
>TRBV7-2|TRBJ2-7|TRBD1|NA
TGTGCCAGCAGCTCCTACAGGGGGCGCCACCCGACGGAGCAGTACTTC
CASSSYRGRHPTEQYF